Presented here are 7 T cell receptor beta chains from one specimen sequenced in a study of T cell responses to AZD1222 COVID-19 vaccine. Sequencing used immunoSEQ multiplex PCR; TCRdb keeps in-frame clones, though not all of them. The data hold just under 100,000 clones, with 88% observed a single time. This specimen was peripheral blood, taken on day 0 of AZD1222 vaccination. The source of these receptors is an adult in good health.

This clone showed up just a few times. This chain links TRBV3-1 (or the pseudogene TRBV3-2) with TRBJ2-7, with 7 nucleotides matching TRBD2. Germline lookup yields CDR1 LGHDT and CDR2 YNNKEL (reference sequence). The CDR3 is made up of 14 amino acids. Losses at the gene ends were 0 bases for V and 5 bases for J; bases not matched to a gene: 4. The CDR3 nucleotides read TGTGCCAGCAGCCAAGAATGGCGGGGGAACGAGCAGTACTTC. Translated, it gives CASSQEWRGNEQYF.

This chain uses TRBV11-2 with TRBJ1-1, with D tentatively TRBD1 (5 bases). The germline CDR1 and CDR2 sequences are SGHAT and FQNNGV. The CDR3 length is 15 residues. V lost 5 bases and J 0 bases, leaving 13 bases between the germline ends. The DNA for the CDR3 is TGTGCCAGCAGCGGGGGAACAGTCATGAACACTGAAGCTTTCTTT. It specifies CASSGGTVMNTEAFF.

The chain carries TRBV5-1 and TRBJ2-1, with 8 bases that match TRBD2. Germline V gene sequence: CDR1 SGHRS, CDR2 YFSETQ. Trimming took 6 bases from V and 5 from J; bases not matched to a gene: 13. This CDR3 is built from 16 residues. The CDR3 bases are TGCGCCAGCACCCTGTTCAGCGGGGGTCGGGACAATGAGCAGTTCTTC. Translated: CASTLFSGGRDNEQFF.

The V call is TRBV14, the J call TRBJ1-6; D is ambiguous. The germline V and J ends were trimmed by 1 base and 5 bases, with 9 bases remaining between them. The CDR3 consists of 15 residues. Per the germline V gene, CDR1 is SGHDN and CDR2 is FVKESK. CDR3 DNA sequence: TGTGCCAGCAGCCAAGCATCTGGGGATAATTCACCCCTCCACTTT. It yields the protein CASSQASGDNSPLHF.

The chain links TRBV20-1 to TRBJ1-1; 7 nucleotides match TRBD1. Trimming took 6 bases from V and 10 from J; bases not matched to a gene: 8. CDR1 is DFQATT and CDR2 is SNEGSKA in the germline V gene (reference sequence). The CDR3 sequence is 11 residues long. Here the CDR3 reads CSARGTVVAFF. CDR3 nucleotide sequence: TGCAGTGCCCGAGGGACAGTAGTAGCTTTCTTT.

V is TRBV30 and J is TRBJ1-6; D ambiguous. Deletions cut 4 bases from V and 6 bases from J, with 10 bases between. This CDR3 has 13 residues. CDR1 and CDR2 (germline): GTSNPN, SVGIG (reference sequence). As DNA, the CDR3 is TGTGCCTGGACCCCGATGGCTAATTCACCCCTCCACTTT. It encodes CAWTPMANSPLHF.

The chain couples TRBV7-9 to TRBJ2-6, with TRBD1 identical over 9 bases. The CDR3 contains 17 residues. The ends lost 6 bases at V and 2 bases at J; junction bases unmatched: 8. Per germline, CDR1 SEHNR and CDR2 FQNEAQ (reference sequence). CDR3 nucleotides: TGTGCCAGCAGTGTATCGGGACAGGGAGCTGGGGCCAACGTCCTGACTTTC. Protein product: CASSVSGQGAGANVLTF. The whole variable domain, filled in from reference TRBV7-9 and TRBJ2-6, reads DTGVSQNPRHKITKRGQNVTFRCDPISEHNRLYWYRQTLGQGPEFLTYFQNEAQLEKSRLLSDRFSAERPKGSFSTLEIQRTEQGDSAMYLCASSVSGQGAGANVLTFGAGSRLTVL.